This is a list of T cell receptor beta chains from one sample in a study of T cell repertoires in cytomegalovirus infection. TCRdb re-derived calls from the reads in MiXCR, one entry per CDR3 protein. The data show hundreds of thousands of distinct CDR3 sequences, with around 10% seen just once and approximately 2.4% held by the top ten. Sequenced input: PBMCs. The receptors stem from a human donor in good health (CMV status not recorded). Some clones in this sample may be carry-over from other donors' samples. Each CDR3 is given with its conserved first and last residue. D genes are given only for firm matches. The size of a clone is reported for some rows only, either as once, few or many, or as a class for expanded clones.

length: 14; size: -; D: -; J: TRBJ2-7; V: TRBV13; CDR3: CASSQGQIPYEQYF; DNA: TGTGCCAGCAGCCAGGGACAAATACCCTACGAGCAGTACTTC
length: 15; size: many; D: -; J: TRBJ1-5; V: TRBV28; CDR3: CASTTGGRGNQPQHF; DNA: TGTGCCAGCACCACCGGGGGCAGGGGCAATCAGCCCCAGCATTTT
length: 13; size: many; D: -; J: TRBJ2-1; V: TRBV12-3/TRBV12-4; CDR3: CASSLGRLNEQFF; DNA: TGTGCCAGCAGTTTAGGACGCCTCAATGAGCAGTTCTTC
length: 15; size: many; D: -; J: TRBJ2-7; V: TRBV27; CDR3: CASSPGTPSSYEQYF; DNA: TGTGCCAGCAGTCCCGGGACACCGTCTTCCTACGAGCAGTACTTC
length: 15; size: many; D: TRBD1; J: TRBJ1-1; V: TRBV5-1; CDR3: CASSSDRGRGAEAFF; DNA: TGCGCCAGCAGCTCGGACAGGGGAAGGGGCGCTGAAGCTTTCTTT
length: 15; size: many; D: TRBD1; J: TRBJ2-2; V: TRBV6-2/TRBV6-3; CDR3: CASTRGTGNTGELFF; DNA: TGTGCCAGCACCCGCGGGACAGGGAACACCGGGGAGCTGTTTTTT
length: 16; size: many; D: TRBD2; J: TRBJ2-1; V: TRBV6-5; CDR3: CASSFRTRTSYNEQFF; DNA: TGTGCCAGCAGCTTCAGGACTAGAACTTCCTACAATGAGCAGTTCTTC
length: 13; size: many; D: TRBD1; J: TRBJ1-2; V: TRBV7-9; CDR3: CASSPDRAYGYTF; DNA: TGTGCCAGCAGCCCAGACAGGGCCTATGGCTACACCTTC
length: 16; size: -; D: -; J: TRBJ1-1; V: TRBV19; CDR3: CASRVGASGLDTEAFF; DNA: TGTGCCAGCCGAGTGGGCGCCTCGGGTTTGGACACTGAAGCTTTCTTT
length: 22; size: many; D: -; J: TRBJ2-2; V: TRBV6-2/TRBV6-3; CDR3: CASSPSQSVTRLLYAFTGELFF; DNA: TGTGCCAGCAGTCCCTCCCAATCCGTCACGAGGCTCCTATATGCCTTCACCGGGGAGCTGTTTTTT
length: 14; size: many; D: -; J: TRBJ2-2; V: TRBV20-1; CDR3: CSASRGLDTGELFF; DNA: TGCAGTGCTAGCCGAGGGCTCGACACCGGGGAGCTGTTTTTT
length: 14; size: -; D: -; J: TRBJ2-3; V: TRBV29-1; CDR3: CSVATEDGTDTQYF; DNA: TGCAGCGTCGCCACCGAGGACGGCACAGATACGCAGTATTTT
length: 16; size: many; D: TRBD1; J: TRBJ2-7; V: TRBV14; CDR3: CASSQPGQGRTYEQYF; DNA: TGTGCCAGCAGCCAGCCCGGACAGGGGCGTACCTACGAGCAGTACTTC
length: 16; size: many; D: TRBD2; J: TRBJ2-5; V: TRBV10-3; CDR3: CAISESTTGEGETQYF; DNA: TGTGCCATCAGTGAGTCGACGACGGGGGAGGGAGAGACCCAGTACTTC
length: 14; size: many; D: -; J: TRBJ2-3; V: TRBV5-1; CDR3: CASSEVYQPDTQYF; DNA: TGCGCCAGCAGCGAGGTTTATCAACCAGATACGCAGTATTTT
length: 13; size: many; D: -; J: TRBJ2-7; V: TRBV6-5; CDR3: CASSYGGTYEQYF; DNA: TGTGCCAGCAGTTACGGGGGGACCTACGAGCAGTACTTC
length: 14; size: many; D: TRBD2; J: TRBJ2-7; V: TRBV7-2; CDR3: CASSSSGGAYEQYF; DNA: TGTGCCAGCAGCTCTAGCGGGGGGGCCTACGAGCAGTACTTC
length: 13; size: many; D: TRBD2; J: TRBJ2-1; V: TRBV2; CDR3: CASKLAGGLEQFF; DNA: TGTGCCAGCAAACTAGCGGGGGGGCTTGAGCAGTTCTTC
length: 14; size: many; D: -; J: TRBJ2-4; V: TRBV7-2; CDR3: CASSLRLAKNIQYF; DNA: TGTGCCAGCAGCTTGAGGTTAGCCAAAAACATTCAGTACTTC
length: 15; size: -; D: TRBD1; J: TRBJ2-1; V: TRBV10-3; CDR3: CAISEPGQIYNEQFF; DNA: TGTGCCATCAGTGAGCCGGGACAGATCTACAATGAGCAGTTCTTC
length: 16; size: many; D: -; J: TRBJ1-3; V: TRBV9; CDR3: CASSGNRDVSRNTIYF; DNA: TGTGCCAGCAGCGGCAACCGGGACGTATCGAGAAACACCATATATTTT
length: 15; size: many; D: -; J: TRBJ2-7; V: TRBV7-2; CDR3: CASRPTGRSSYEQYF; DNA: TGTGCCAGCAGGCCGACAGGCAGGAGCTCCTACGAGCAGTACTTC
length: 15; size: few; D: -; J: TRBJ2-7; V: TRBV11-2; CDR3: CASSSWGRGFDEQYF; DNA: TGTGCCAGCAGCTCTTGGGGTAGGGGATTCGACGAGCAGTACTTC
length: 17; size: many; D: TRBD2; J: TRBJ2-1; V: TRBV6-5; CDR3: CASSRGLAGISYNEQFF; DNA: TGTGCCAGCAGTCGAGGACTAGCGGGAATCTCCTACAATGAGCAGTTCTTC
length: 13; size: -; D: -; J: TRBJ1-5; V: TRBV6-1; CDR3: CASSEDRNQPQHF; DNA: TGTGCCAGCAGTGAGGACAGAAATCAGCCCCAGCATTTT
length: 13; size: many; D: -; J: TRBJ2-1; V: TRBV7-2; CDR3: CASSLAGEHEQFF; DNA: TGTGCCAGCAGCTTAGCGGGTGAACATGAGCAGTTCTTC
length: 15; size: many; D: -; J: TRBJ2-2; V: TRBV7-8; CDR3: CASSYRDSNTGELFF; DNA: TGTGCCAGCAGCTACCGGGACTCGAACACCGGGGAGCTGTTTTTT
length: 16; size: few; D: TRBD1; J: TRBJ2-1; V: TRBV7-9; CDR3: CASSLRQGVPYNEQFF; DNA: TGTGCCAGCAGCCTCCGACAGGGGGTCCCCTACAATGAGCAGTTCTTC
length: 12; size: many; D: -; J: TRBJ1-1; V: TRBV7-8; CDR3: CASSLGRIEAFF; DNA: TGTGCCAGCAGCTTAGGCAGAATTGAAGCTTTCTTT
length: 13; size: -; D: -; J: TRBJ2-5; V: TRBV20-1; CDR3: CSGQLESGETQYF; DNA: TGCAGTGGCCAACTAGAGTCCGGGGAGACCCAGTACTTC
length: 15; size: many; D: TRBD1; J: TRBJ1-6; V: TRBV28; CDR3: CASSSLPGQSSPLHF; DNA: TGTGCCAGCAGTTCACTTCCGGGACAGAGTTCACCCCTCCACTTT
length: 13; size: many; D: -; J: TRBJ2-7; V: TRBV20-1; CDR3: CSVHGTVSYEQYF; DNA: TGCAGTGTCCACGGGACGGTCTCCTACGAGCAGTACTTC
length: 17; size: many; D: TRBD1; J: TRBJ2-1; V: TRBV25-1; CDR3: CASSDGIPGQSIGEQFF; DNA: TGTGCCAGCAGTGACGGTATACCGGGACAGTCTATCGGTGAGCAGTTCTTC
length: 15; size: -; D: TRBD2; J: TRBJ2-1; V: TRBV7-9; CDR3: CASRGAGAYYNEQFF; DNA: TGTGCCAGCAGAGGAGCGGGGGCCTATTACAATGAGCAGTTCTTC
length: 15; size: many; D: TRBD2; J: TRBJ2-1; V: TRBV2; CDR3: CASSDGTSGYNEQFF; DNA: TGTGCCAGCAGCGACGGGACTAGCGGCTACAATGAGCAGTTCTTC
length: 18; size: many; D: -; J: TRBJ1-5; V: TRBV12-3/TRBV12-4; CDR3: CASRQGTEEWHYNQPQHF; DNA: TGTGCCAGCAGGCAAGGTACTGAAGAGTGGCACTACAATCAGCCCCAGCATTTT